This T cell receptor beta chain emerged from a study of T-cell reconstitution after alpha-beta-depleted transplantation in children. The J segment lost 2 bases and the V segment lost 2 bases, leaving 8 bases of the junction unmatched. This CDR3 has 18 residues. CDR1 is LGHNA, CDR2 YNFKEQ, per germline. Preparation of the TCRbeta library involved a method that used unique molecular identifiers. TCRdb reanalysed the PCR reads using MiXCR and keeps one entry per CDR3 protein. The sample gives approximately 230,000 distinct CDR3 sequences, 25% of which show up once; roughly 2.5% is in the top ten. The receptor comes from a girl aged 2 to 9 with Fanconi anemia, due to receive a stem cell transplant. Sample: PBMCs, taken before TCRalphabeta/CD19-depleted stem cell transplant. This chain links TRBV4-2 with TRBJ2-7, with 14 positions matching TRBD2. CDR3 amino acids: CASSQSGWGLAGAYEQYF. CDR3 coding DNA: TGTGCCAGCAGCCAAAGCGGTTGGGGACTAGCGGGGGCCTACGAGCAGTACTTC.